These 7 T cell receptor beta chains share one sample of origin, sequenced in a study of cytomegalovirus exposure and HLA in healthy donors. This table comes from immunoSEQ multiplex PCR, and its TCRdb copy is limited to in-frame clones, with some not included. The sample comprises some 69,000 clones, 95% to 97% of which are singletons, and roughly 2.3% rests with the top ten. The sequencing input was PBMCs. These receptors came from a man aged 18-30 years in good health and CMV-seronegative.

This clone was observed a single time. The rearrangement joins TRBV29-1 to TRBJ2-4; no clear D gene. The CDR3 sequence is 12 residues long. V dropped 4 bases and J dropped 4 bases, with 8 bases sitting between them. CDR1 is SQVTM, CDR2 ANQGSEA, per germline. The CDR3 DNA reads TGCAGCGTTGTGGCGACTAAAAACATTCAGTACTTC. It codes for CSVVATKNIQYF.

This clone has a single count. The chain is built from TRBV2 and TRBJ1-2; 7 bases fit TRBD1. J gave up 8 bases and V 5 bases, and 8 bases lay outside the gene matches. Germline values: CDR1 SNHLY, CDR2 FYNNEI. The CDR3 extends over 13 amino acids. The CDR3 DNA reads TGTGCCAGCAGTACCCCGGGACAGAGAGGCTACACCTTC. This gives the protein CASSTPGQRGYTF.

This clone appeared a single time. This rearrangement joins TRBV19 to TRBJ1-1; 11 bases agree with TRBD1. V lost 5 bases and J lost 3; bases outside the gene matches: 8. The length of the CDR3 is 16 residues. The germline V gene has CDR1 LNHDA and CDR2 SQIVND (reference sequence). CDR3: CASSFGQGARDTEAFF. CDR3 nucleotides: TGTGCCAGTAGTTTTGGACAGGGGGCGCGGGACACTGAAGCTTTCTTT.

The chain couples TRBV18 to TRBJ1-5; D is uncertain. Germline-derived CDR1 and CDR2 are KGHSH and LQKENI. The CDR3 extends over 11 amino acids. Trimming left V 2 bases short and J 7 bases short, with 3 bases between. The chain's CDR3 is CASSPGQPQHF. Here the CDR3 DNA reads TGTGCCAGCTCACCAGGCCAGCCCCAGCATTTT.

This clone was seen once. V is TRBV7-9 and J is TRBJ1-2, with D possibly TRBD1 on 5 matching bases. Trimming took 0 bases from V and 7 from J, leaving 15 bases between them. Germline-derived CDR1 and CDR2 are SEHNR and FQNEAQ (reference sequence). This CDR3 contains 15 residues. CDR3 DNA: TGTGCCAGCAGCTTAGCGATGACGGGACTTGGTGGCTACACCTTC. The encoded protein is CASSLAMTGLGGYTF.

The chain joins TRBV2 to TRBJ1-4; D not certain. CDR3 length: 12 residues. Germline CDR1 is SNHLY and CDR2 is FYNNEI. The V end lost 4 bases, the J end lost 7 bases, and 7 bases lay between the germline ends. In DNA form, the CDR3 reads TGTGCCAGCAGTGTTGCGGGTGAAAAACTGTTTTTT. Translation: CASSVAGEKLFF.

The chain has TRBV4-1 and TRBJ2-7; 9 bases fit TRBD1. There are 16 residues in the CDR3. CDR1 MGHRA and CDR2 YSYEKL come from the germline V gene. After removal of 4 bases from V and 0 bases from J, the junction contained 7 bases not matched to a gene. Written as DNA, the CDR3 is TGCGCCAGCAGCCCTAAAGGGACAGGGAGCTCCTACGAGCAGTACTTC. Translating gives CASSPKGTGSSYEQYF.